These 12 T cell receptor beta chains share one sample of origin, sequenced in a study of cytomegalovirus exposure and HLA in healthy donors. PCR was performed using 60 Vbeta and 13 Jbeta primers. The table came from immunoSEQ multiplex PCR; TCRdb's copy has only in-frame clones and leaves some out. The sample contains roughly 200,000 clones, around 80% of which appear only once. The sequencing input was PBMCs. The receptors were sampled from a woman aged 40-49 years in good health and CMV-seronegative.

The chain joins TRBV21-1 to TRBJ2-5; no DNA check was done on the table's D call, TRBD2. TRBV21-1 corresponds to a pseudogene. CDR3 length: 11 amino acids. Here the CDR3 DNA reads TGTGCCAGCAGCTGGAGTCGGACCCAGTACTTC. It encodes CASSWSRTQYF.

This clone was seen more than once but under ten times. The chain carries TRBV18 and TRBJ1-3, with TRBD1 matching over 7 bases. This CDR3 contains 15 residues. Germline trimming cut 0 bases from V and 4 bases from J; bases unmatched to any gene: 3. The V gene's germline CDR1 is KGHSH and CDR2 LQKENI. The CDR3: CASSPPDRAGNTIYF. In DNA, the CDR3 is TGTGCCAGCTCACCACCCGACAGGGCCGGAAACACCATATATTTT. The variable domain in full, completed from reference TRBV18 and TRBJ1-3, reads NAGVMQNPRHLVRRRGQEARLRCSPMKGHSHVYWYRQLPEEGLKFMVYLQKENIIDESGMPKERFSAEFPKEGPSILRIQQVVRGDSAAYFCASSPPDRAGNTIYFGEGSWLTVV.

This chain uses TRBV7-8 with TRBJ2-1; 10 bases line up with TRBD1. The germline V gene encodes CDR1 SGHVS and CDR2 FQNEAQ. Trimming at V came to 5 bases and at J to 7 bases, leaving 8 bases not matched to a gene. The CDR3 length is 15 residues. For the CDR3, the DNA is TGTGCCAGCAGCCACCGGGACAGGGGATCTAATGAGCAGTTCTTC. As protein: CASSHRDRGSNEQFF.

The V call is TRBV7-9, the J call TRBJ1-5; D is uncertain. The CDR3 is made up of 13 amino acids. V was trimmed by 8 bases and J by 2 bases, leaving 10 bases between them. Germline V gives CDR1 SEHNR, CDR2 FQNEAQ (reference sequence). The chain's CDR3 is CASARGGNQPQHF. CDR3 DNA: TGTGCCAGCGCCCGGGGTGGCAATCAGCCCCAGCATTTT.

The genes are TRBV7-9 and TRBJ1-3, with a possible D match to TRBD1 (5 bases). The germline V and J ends were trimmed by 2 bases and 0 bases, with 17 bases remaining between them. The CDR3 extends over 18 amino acids. CDR1 is SEHNR, CDR2 FQNEAQ, per germline (reference sequence). The CDR3 reads CASSLSLGGASSGNTIYF. The CDR3 nucleotides read TGTGCCAGCAGCTTATCTTTGGGAGGGGCCAGCTCTGGAAACACCATATATTTT.

Written as DNA, the CDR3 is TGTGCCAGCAGCTTAGGACTAGCGGGGGAAATAACTAGCACAGATACGCAGTATTTT. Its protein product is CASSLGLAGEITSTDTQYF. This chain links TRBV13 with TRBJ2-3, with TRBD2 matching over 11 bases. Germline assignment: CDR1 PRHDT and CDR2 FYEKMQ (reference sequence). This CDR3 is 19 amino acids long. V lost 0 bases, J lost 0 bases, and 8 bases stayed unmatched. The variable domain in full, completed from reference TRBV13 and TRBJ2-3, reads AAGVIQSPRHLIKEKRETATLKCYPIPRHDTVYWYQQGPGQDPQFLISFYEKMQSDKGSIPDRFSAQQFSDYHSELNMSSLELGDSALYFCASSLGLAGEITSTDTQYFGPGTRLTVL.

The sample holds a few counts of this clone. J is TRBJ2-1 and V is TRBV4-3, with D uncertain. Germline lookup yields CDR1 LGHNA and CDR2 YSLEER. Trimming cost V 3 bases and J 6 bases, with 18 bases left between them. This CDR3 has 16 amino acids. This chain's CDR3 is CASSHKRPTSVNEQFF. The CDR3 DNA reads as TGCGCCAGCAGCCATAAGAGGCCGACGAGCGTCAATGAGCAGTTCTTC.

The chain combines TRBV9 with TRBJ2-2, with D maybe TRBD1 (5 bases). The CDR3 has 15 amino acids. The ends were cut back, 0 bases at V and 4 bases at J, with 10 bases in the middle. Germline CDR1 is SGDLS and CDR2 is YYNGEE. CDR3 DNA: TGTGCCAGCAGCGTAGCGGCAGGGCCCACCGGGGAGCTGTTTTTT. Its protein is CASSVAAGPTGELFF.

This clone has just one count. This rearrangement joins TRBV7-8 to TRBJ1-3, with 8 bases that match TRBD1. V was clipped by 7 bases and J by 2 bases; unmatched bases: 4. Germline-derived CDR1 and CDR2 are SGHVS and FQNEAQ. This CDR3 spans 14 amino acids. The CDR3 region has the DNA TGTGCCAGCAACCCAGGGGGCGCTGGAAACACCATATATTTT. This gives the protein CASNPGGAGNTIYF. The variable domain in full, with the rest retrieved from reference TRBV7-8 and TRBJ1-3, is GAGVSQSPRYKVAKRGQDVALRCDPISGHVSLFWYQQALGQGPEFLTYFQNEAQLDKSGLPSDRFFAERPEGSVSTLKIQRTQQEDSAVYLCASNPGGAGNTIYFGEGSWLTVV.

Comments on this clone: An end of the junction does not agree with germline; a read error may underlie this. The chain couples TRBV7-7 to TRBJ2-5, with a weak D call TRBD1 (5 bases). The CDR3 covers 14 residues. The germline CDR1 and CDR2 sequences are SSHAT and FNYEAQ (reference sequence). Here the CDR3 DNA reads TGTGCTAGCAGCTTCTCGACAGCTCAAGAGACCCAGTACTTC. It yields the protein CASSFSTAQETQYF.

The chain links TRBV29-1 to TRBJ1-1; no reliable D call. The CDR3 consists of 13 residues. Trimming removed 8 bases at V and 1 base at J, with 14 bases between. The germline V gene encodes CDR1 SQVTM and CDR2 ANQGSEA. In DNA form, the CDR3 reads TGCAGCCTCCCGGGAATCGGGAACACTGAAGCTTTCTTT. Amino acids: CSLPGIGNTEAFF. The whole variable domain, filled in from reference TRBV29-1 and TRBJ1-1, reads SAVISQKPSRDICQRGTSLTIQCQVDSQVTMMFWYRQQPGQSLTLIATANQGSEATYESGFVIDKFPISRPNLTFSTLTVSNMSPEDSSIYLCSLPGIGNTEAFFGQGTRLTVV.

A few counts support this clone. V is TRBV6-6 and J is TRBJ1-2, with 8 bases fitting TRBD1. This CDR3 is 16 amino acids long. The germline CDR1 and CDR2 sequences are MNHNY and SVGAGI (reference sequence). The trim removed 0 bases at V and 8 bases at J, leaving 11 bases unmatched. The CDR3 DNA sequence: TGTGCCAGCAGTTACTCGGATGTTGGGACAGGAGAGGGCTACACCTTC. This codes for CASSYSDVGTGEGYTF.